These T cell receptor beta chains were read from a single sample in a study of PD-1 blockade in mismatch repair-deficient tumors. The method was immunoSEQ multiplex PCR; TCRdb's version includes in-frame clones alone and lacks a portion of them. The data show 70,000 to 95,000 clones, more than 80% seen once. The starting material was peripheral blood, obtained 44 weeks after starting pembrolizumab. The receptor set was obtained from an adult with mismatch repair-deficient cancer. Both conserved end residues are part of each CDR3. A D gene is named only where the DNA matches it firmly. Not every row has a clone size; where given, it reads once, few, many or a size class.

CDR3 DNA,CDR3 protein,clone size,D gene,J gene,V gene
TGCAGCGTACGGACAGGCAATCAGCCCCAGCATTTT,CSVRTGNQPQHF,few,NA,TRBJ1-5,TRBV29-1
TGTGCCAGCAGTGATAGCCAGGGAAACACCGGGGAGCTGTTTTTT,CASSDSQGNTGELFF,NA,NA,TRBJ2-2,TRBV2
TGTGCCAGCAGTTTTGCCCTAGCGGACACAGATACGCAGTATTTT,CASSFALADTDTQYF,once,TRBD2,TRBJ2-3,TRBV28
TGTGCCAGTAGTGAGACAAAAGCCTACGAGCAGTACTTC,CASSETKAYEQYF,NA,NA,TRBJ2-7,TRBV19
TGTGCCAGCAGCTCTACGGGGGGGACTAGGACGTCCGGGGAGCTGTTTTTT,CASSSTGGTRTSGELFF,once,TRBD2,TRBJ2-2,TRBV28
TGTGCCATTTGGGGCAATGCGAACACCGGGGAGCTGTTTTTT,CAIWGNANTGELFF,NA,NA,TRBJ2-2,TRBV10-3
TGTGCCAGCCTGACGCAGAGATCAACAGATACGCAGTATTTT,CASLTQRSTDTQYF,NA,NA,TRBJ2-3,TRBV5-6
TGTGCCAGCTCACCGACCGGGAATCAGCCCCAGCATTTT,CASSPTGNQPQHF,few,NA,TRBJ1-5,TRBV18
TGTGCCACCCTAGCGGGAGGTGATGAGCAGTTCTTC,CATLAGGDEQFF,NA,TRBD2,TRBJ2-1,TRBV7-9
TGTGCCAGCAGCTTGGGCAGGGGCGGATTGGAACGGACTGAAGCTTTCTTT,CASSLGRGGLERTEAFF,NA,NA,TRBJ1-1,TRBV7-3
TGTGCCAGCAGCTCCTCGGGAGCGGAGACCCAGTACTTC,CASSSSGAETQYF,NA,NA,TRBJ2-5,TRBV7-9
TGTGCCAGCCTCCTCCAGCCGGGTATGAACACTGAAGCTTTCTTT,CASLLQPGMNTEAFF,NA,NA,TRBJ1-1,TRBV6-1
TGTACCAGCAGCACCGGACCCGGAGGCTCCTACGAGCAGTACTTC,CTSSTGPGGSYEQYF,NA,NA,TRBJ2-7,TRBV5-5
TGTGCCAGCAGTGTGACTAGCGGGAGGGGTTTTTGGGAGTATTTT,CASSVTSGRGFWEYF,NA,TRBD2,TRBJ2-3,TRBV6-5
TGTGCCGGGGGGGACAACACCGGGGAGCTGTTTTTT,CAGGDNTGELFF,few,TRBD2,TRBJ2-2,TRBV7-9
TGTGCCAGCAGAAGGACAGGGATTGGAAACACCATATATTTT,CASRRTGIGNTIYF,NA,TRBD1,TRBJ1-3,TRBV2
TGTGCCAGCAGGGGCGACGCGAGACCTCCCTACGAGCAGTACTTC,CASRGDARPPYEQYF,few,NA,TRBJ2-7,TRBV5-4
TGTGCCAGCAGCTTAACCGATAATTCACCCCTCCACTTT,CASSLTDNSPLHF,NA,NA,TRBJ1-6,TRBV7-3
TGTGCCAGCAGTGAATTCCCGACGGTTGAGCAGTTCTTC,CASSEFPTVEQFF,NA,NA,TRBJ2-1,TRBV6-1
TGTGCCTGGAGGGGAAAAAGATACCTTGAAGCTTTCTTT,CAWRGKRYLEAFF,NA,NA,TRBJ1-1,TRBV30
TGTGCCAGCAGCCAAGTTTTGGGACAGGGCTACGAGCAGTACTTC,CASSQVLGQGYEQYF,NA,TRBD1,TRBJ2-7,TRBV14
TGTGCCAGCAGCCAAGCTGGGACACCCGGCTATGCGCAGTATTTT,CASSQAGTPGYAQYF,NA,NA,TRBJ2-3,TRBV14
TGTGCCTGGCTCTCGACAGATACGCAGTATTTT,CAWLSTDTQYF,NA,NA,TRBJ2-3,TRBV30
TGTGCCAGCAGCCCACAGGGAAATACATTCAATGAGCAGTTCTTC,CASSPQGNTFNEQFF,NA,NA,TRBJ2-1,TRBV5-5
TGTGCCAGCAGCGGCCCCAGGTCTATTGGTGGGGAGCTGTTTTTT,CASSGPRSIGGELFF,NA,NA,TRBJ2-2,TRBV7-6
TGTGCCAGCAGCTTAGCGGGAGGGCCGTACAATGAGCAGTTCTTC,CASSLAGGPYNEQFF,NA,TRBD2,TRBJ2-1,TRBV7-6
TGCAGTGCAGGGCAAGAGACCCAGTACTTC,CSAGQETQYF,NA,NA,TRBJ2-5,TRBV20-1
TGCGCCAGCAGCCTGGACAGGGATCGTTGGCGCTTC,CASSLDRDRWRF,NA,TRBD1,TRBJ2-7,TRBV5-1
TGTGCCTGGAGTATCGGTTACGAGCAGTACTTC,CAWSIGYEQYF,NA,NA,TRBJ2-7,TRBV30
TGTGCCAGCAGCTTAGGGGGGCCGGGAGCCCTCTACGAGCAGTACTTC,CASSLGGPGALYEQYF,NA,NA,TRBJ2-7,TRBV11-2
TGTGCCAGCAGTACAGGGACAGGGGGGACGTACGAGCAGTACTTC,CASSTGTGGTYEQYF,NA,TRBD1,TRBJ2-7,TRBV27
TGTGCCAGCAGCCGAAAGGGCGTGGACGGCTACACCTTC,CASSRKGVDGYTF,few,NA,TRBJ1-2,TRBV14
TGTGCCAGCAGCTTAGCCGGGAGTAGCGGCTACAATGAGCAGTTCTTC,CASSLAGSSGYNEQFF,NA,NA,TRBJ2-1,TRBV11-2
TGTGCCACCGGAGGGAAAGGGAACTACGAGCAGTACTTC,CATGGKGNYEQYF,NA,NA,TRBJ2-7,TRBV19
TGTGCCAGCAGCTTAAGTCTACGGGAGCAGTATTTT,CASSLSLREQYF,NA,NA,TRBJ2-3,TRBV7-8
TGCGCCAGCAGCTTGGAGTCTAGCGGGAGGGCCGGCACCGGGGAGCTGTTTTTT,CASSLESSGRAGTGELFF,few,TRBD2,TRBJ2-2,TRBV5-1
TGTGCCAGCTCCCCGAACACTGAAGCTTTCTTT,CASSPNTEAFF,NA,NA,TRBJ1-1,TRBV18
TGTGCCAGCAGCCCGGGAGGTAGAGCGGGAGCCGGGGAGCTGTTTTTT,CASSPGGRAGAGELFF,NA,TRBD2,TRBJ2-2,TRBV7-8
TGCGCCAGCAGCCGGACAGGGGTCGATTATGGGACTGAAGCTTTCTTT,CASSRTGVDYGTEAFF,NA,TRBD1,TRBJ1-1,TRBV5-1
TGTGCCAGTAGGATAGGAGGCTTGAACACTGAAGCTTTCTTT,CASRIGGLNTEAFF,NA,NA,TRBJ1-1,TRBV19
TGTGCCAGCTCACCGCGAACCGGGACAGGGGCCACTGAAGCTTTCTTT,CASSPRTGTGATEAFF,NA,TRBD1,TRBJ1-1,TRBV18
TGTGCCAGCACCAAGACAGGGCCCAATCAGCCCCAGCATTTT,CASTKTGPNQPQHF,NA,TRBD1,TRBJ1-5,TRBV2